This entry concerns a single T cell receptor (beta chain). The CDR3 contains 14 residues. Germline loops: CDR1 ENHRY, CDR2 SYGVKD. V lost 3 bases to trimming and J lost 10 bases, with 13 bases between them. The assay was immunoSEQ multiplex PCR, and TCRdb's table has in-frame clones only and misses some. Of about 260,000 clones listed, around 87% are singletons. The entry originates in a study of blood T cell repertoires in COVID-19. Study at large: The United States, Italy and Spain supplied acute and convalescent COVID-19 samples.

The specimen sequenced was peripheral blood. This TCR was recovered from a woman aged 40 to 50 who had recovered from COVID-19. V and J are TRBV10-3 and TRBJ1-6, with D possibly being TRBD1 (6 bases). CDR3 coding DNA: TGTGCCATCAGTGATTACCAGGGACAATCACCCCTCCACTTT. This gives the protein CAISDYQGQSPLHF.